Listed here is a single TCR beta chain. The data stem from a study of T-cell reconstitution after alpha-beta-depleted transplantation in children. The CDR3 is made up of 14 amino acids. The germline gives CDR1 MNHEY, CDR2 SVGAGI. With 3 bases removed from V and 0 bases from J, the gap between germline ends came to 6 bases. During its preparation, the TCRbeta library received unique molecular identifiers. TCRdb re-analysed the PCR reads in MiXCR, keeping a single row per CDR3 protein. The repertoire includes 500,000 or so distinct CDR3 sequences, approximately 29% of them detected once, and less than 2.5% sits in the top ten.

The chain uses TRBV6-5 and TRBJ1-3, with D unclear. The sample here was PBMCs from the stem cell graft donor, taken from the stem cell graft. This clonotype was obtained from a human donor who donated a stem cell graft to a child with aplastic anemia. The CDR3 is CASSYFDSGNTIYF. Here the CDR3 DNA reads TGTGCCAGCAGTTATTTTGACTCTGGAAACACCATATATTTT.